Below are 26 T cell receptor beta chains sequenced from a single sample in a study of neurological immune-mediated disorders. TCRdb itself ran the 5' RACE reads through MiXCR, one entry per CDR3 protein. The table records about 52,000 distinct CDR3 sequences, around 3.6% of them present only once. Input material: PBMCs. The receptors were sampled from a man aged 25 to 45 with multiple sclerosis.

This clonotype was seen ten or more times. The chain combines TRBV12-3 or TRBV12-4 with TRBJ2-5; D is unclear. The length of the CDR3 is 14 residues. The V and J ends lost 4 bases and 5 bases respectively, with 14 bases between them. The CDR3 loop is CASSSPVQRETQYF. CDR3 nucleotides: TGTGCCAGCAGTTCCCCGGTCCAAAGGGAGACCCAGTACTTC.

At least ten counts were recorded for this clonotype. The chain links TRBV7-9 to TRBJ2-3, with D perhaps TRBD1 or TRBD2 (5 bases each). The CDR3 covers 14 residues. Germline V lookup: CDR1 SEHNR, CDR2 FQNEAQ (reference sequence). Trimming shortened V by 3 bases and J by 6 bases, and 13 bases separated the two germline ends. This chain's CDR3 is CASSFSRAGDTQYF. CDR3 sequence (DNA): TGTGCCAGCAGCTTTAGCAGGGCGGGCGATACGCAGTATTTT.

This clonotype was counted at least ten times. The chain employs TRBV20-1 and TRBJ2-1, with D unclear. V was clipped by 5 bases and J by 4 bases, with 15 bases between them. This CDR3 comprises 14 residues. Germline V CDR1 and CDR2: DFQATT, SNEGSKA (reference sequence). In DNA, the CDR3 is TGCAGTGCTCCCCTGTGGAGACCATACAATGAGCAGTTCTTC. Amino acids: CSAPLWRPYNEQFF.

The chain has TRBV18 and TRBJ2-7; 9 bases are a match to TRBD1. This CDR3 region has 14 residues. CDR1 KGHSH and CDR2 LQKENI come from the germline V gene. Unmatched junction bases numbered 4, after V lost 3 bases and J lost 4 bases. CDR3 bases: TGTGCCAGCTCACCCCAGGACAGGGGATACGAGCAGTACTTC. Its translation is CASSPQDRGYEQYF. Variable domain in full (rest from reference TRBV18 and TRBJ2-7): NAGVMQNPRHLVRRRGQEARLRCSPMKGHSHVYWYRQLPEEGLKFMVYLQKENIIDESGMPKERFSAEFPKEGPSILRIQQVVRGDSAAYFCASSPQDRGYEQYFGPGTRLTVT.

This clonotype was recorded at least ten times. CDR3 amino acids: CSAETRTLETQYF. The CDR3 DNA is TGCAGTGCCGAGACCCGAACCCTGGAGACCCAGTACTTC. The chain recombines TRBV20-1 with TRBJ2-5; D not resolved. Trimming took off 6 bases at V and 5 bases at J, with 16 bases between the two ends. The CDR3 totals 13 residues. Per the germline V gene, CDR1 is DFQATT and CDR2 is SNEGSKA (reference sequence).

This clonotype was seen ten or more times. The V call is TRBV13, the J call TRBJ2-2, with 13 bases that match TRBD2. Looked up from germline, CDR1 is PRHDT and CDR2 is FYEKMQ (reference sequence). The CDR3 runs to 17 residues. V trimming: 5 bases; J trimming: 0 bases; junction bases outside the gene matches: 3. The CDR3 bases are TGTGCCAGCAGCCTGGGACTAGCGGGAACGAACACCGGGGAGCTGTTTTTT. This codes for CASSLGLAGTNTGELFF.

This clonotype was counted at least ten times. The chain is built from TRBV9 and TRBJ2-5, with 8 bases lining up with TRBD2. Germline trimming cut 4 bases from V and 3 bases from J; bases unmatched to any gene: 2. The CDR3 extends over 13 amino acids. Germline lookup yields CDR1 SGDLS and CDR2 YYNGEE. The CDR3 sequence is CASSFSGEETQYF. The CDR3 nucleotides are TGTGCCAGCAGCTTTAGCGGGGAAGAGACCCAGTACTTC.

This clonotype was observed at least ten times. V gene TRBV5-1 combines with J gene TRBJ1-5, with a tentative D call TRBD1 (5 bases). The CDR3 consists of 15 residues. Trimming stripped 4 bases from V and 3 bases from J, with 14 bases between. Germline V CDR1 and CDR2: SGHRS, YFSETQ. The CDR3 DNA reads TGCGCCAGCAGCCCCCATGGGGGAGACAATCAGCCCCAGCATTTT. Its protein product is CASSPHGGDNQPQHF.

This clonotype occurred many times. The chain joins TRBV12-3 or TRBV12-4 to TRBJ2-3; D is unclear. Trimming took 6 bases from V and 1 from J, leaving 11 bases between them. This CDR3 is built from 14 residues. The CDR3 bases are TGTGCCAGCAGGAACGCGGCCGGCACAGATACGCAGTATTTT. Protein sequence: CASRNAAGTDTQYF.

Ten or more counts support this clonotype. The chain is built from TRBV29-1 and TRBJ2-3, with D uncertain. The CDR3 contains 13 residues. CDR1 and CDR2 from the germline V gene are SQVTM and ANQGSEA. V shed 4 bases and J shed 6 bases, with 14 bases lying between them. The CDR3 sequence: CSVAQLRADTQYF. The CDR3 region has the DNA TGCAGCGTTGCCCAGCTCCGGGCGGATACGCAGTATTTT.

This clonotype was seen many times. As DNA, the CDR3 is TGCGCCAGCAGCAAAGGACGCAGGGACCCGGGAGATCCCACCGGGGAGCTGTTTTTT. Residues: CASSKGRRDPGDPTGELFF. The chain is built from TRBV5-1 and TRBJ2-2; D may be TRBD2 (6 bases). V gave up 4 bases and J gave up 4 bases, with 26 bases separating them. Germline V lookup: CDR1 SGHRS, CDR2 YFSETQ. This CDR3 is 19 amino acids long.

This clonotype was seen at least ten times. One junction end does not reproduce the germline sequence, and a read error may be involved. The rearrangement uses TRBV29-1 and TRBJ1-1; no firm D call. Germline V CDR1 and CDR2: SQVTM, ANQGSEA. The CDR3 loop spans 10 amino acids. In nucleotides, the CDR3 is TGCAGCGTTGAAGATCCCCAGAGCCCTTTT. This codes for CSVEDPQSPF.

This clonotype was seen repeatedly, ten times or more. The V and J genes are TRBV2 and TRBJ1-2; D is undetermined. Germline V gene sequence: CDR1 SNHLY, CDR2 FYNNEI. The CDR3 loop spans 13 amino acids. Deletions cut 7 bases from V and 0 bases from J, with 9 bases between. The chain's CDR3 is CASTEGTNYGYTF. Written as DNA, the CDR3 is TGTGCCAGCACGGAAGGGACTAACTATGGCTACACCTTC.

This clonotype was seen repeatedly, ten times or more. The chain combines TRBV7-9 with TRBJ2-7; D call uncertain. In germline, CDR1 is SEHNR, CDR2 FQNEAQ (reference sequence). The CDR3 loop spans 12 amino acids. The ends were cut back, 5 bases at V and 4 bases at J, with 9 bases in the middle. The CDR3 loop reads CASSPRGYEQYF. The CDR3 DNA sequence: TGTGCCAGCAGCCCCAGAGGATACGAGCAGTACTTC.

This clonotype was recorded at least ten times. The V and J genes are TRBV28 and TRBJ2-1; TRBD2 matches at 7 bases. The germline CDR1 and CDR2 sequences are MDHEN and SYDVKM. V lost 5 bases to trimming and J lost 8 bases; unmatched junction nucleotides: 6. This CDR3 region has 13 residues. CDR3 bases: TGTGCCAGCAGTACCATCGGGGGGTATGAGCAGTTCTTC. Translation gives CASSTIGGYEQFF.

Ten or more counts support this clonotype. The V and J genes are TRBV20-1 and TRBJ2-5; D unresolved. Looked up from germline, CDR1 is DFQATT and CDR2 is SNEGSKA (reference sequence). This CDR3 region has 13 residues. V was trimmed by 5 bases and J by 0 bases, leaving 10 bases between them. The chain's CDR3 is CSAPGPYQETQYF. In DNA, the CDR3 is TGCAGTGCTCCCGGCCCGTACCAAGAGACCCAGTACTTC.

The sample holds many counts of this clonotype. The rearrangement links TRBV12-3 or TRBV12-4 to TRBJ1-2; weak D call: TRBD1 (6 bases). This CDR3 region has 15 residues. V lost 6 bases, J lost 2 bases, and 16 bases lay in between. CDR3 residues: CASSLTGQTNYGYTF. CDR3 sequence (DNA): TGTGCCAGCAGCCTGACCGGACAGACGAACTATGGCTACACCTTC.

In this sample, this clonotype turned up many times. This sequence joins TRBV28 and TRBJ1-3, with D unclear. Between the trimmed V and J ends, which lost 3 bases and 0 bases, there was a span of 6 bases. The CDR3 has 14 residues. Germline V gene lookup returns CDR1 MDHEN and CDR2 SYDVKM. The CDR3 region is CASSLWVSGNTIYF. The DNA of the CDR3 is TGTGCCAGCAGTTTGTGGGTCTCTGGAAACACCATATATTTT.

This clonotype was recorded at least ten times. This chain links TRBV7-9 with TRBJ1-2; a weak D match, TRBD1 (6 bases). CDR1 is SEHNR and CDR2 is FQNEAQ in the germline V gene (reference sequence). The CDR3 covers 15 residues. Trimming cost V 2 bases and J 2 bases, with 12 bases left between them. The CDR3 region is CASSLSGGQNYGYTF. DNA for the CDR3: TGTGCCAGCAGCTTATCCGGGGGGCAAAACTATGGCTACACCTTC.

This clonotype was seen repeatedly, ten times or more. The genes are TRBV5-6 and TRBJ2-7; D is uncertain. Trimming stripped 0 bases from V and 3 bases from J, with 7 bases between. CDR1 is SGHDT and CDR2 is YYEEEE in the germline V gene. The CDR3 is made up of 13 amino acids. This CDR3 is CASSLVNNYEQYF. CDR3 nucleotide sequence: TGTGCCAGCAGCTTGGTCAACAACTACGAGCAGTACTTC.

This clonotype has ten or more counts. The CDR3 sequence is CASSQRDWGRLFQPQHF. The CDR3 bases are TGCGCCAGCAGCCAACGGGATTGGGGGCGCCTTTTCCAGCCCCAGCATTTT. The chain employs TRBV4-1 and TRBJ1-5; D possibly corresponds to TRBD1 (6 bases). This CDR3 spans 17 amino acids. Deletions cut 2 bases from V and 7 bases from J, with 21 bases between. The germline CDR1 and CDR2 sequences are MGHRA and YSYEKL.

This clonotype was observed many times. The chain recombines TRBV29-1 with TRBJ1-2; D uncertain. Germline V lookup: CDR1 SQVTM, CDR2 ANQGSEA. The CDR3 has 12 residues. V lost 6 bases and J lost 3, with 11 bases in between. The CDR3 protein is CSVSRLDYGYTF. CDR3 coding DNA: TGCAGCGTATCCAGGTTAGACTATGGCTACACCTTC. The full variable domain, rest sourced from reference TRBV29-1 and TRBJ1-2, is SAVISQKPSRDICQRGTSLTIQCQVDSQVTMMFWYRQQPGQSLTLIATANQGSEATYESGFVIDKFPISRPNLTFSTLTVSNMSPEDSSIYLCSVSRLDYGYTFGSGTRLTVV.

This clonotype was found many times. The CDR3 is CASSLTGTVDTEAFF. CDR3 in DNA: TGTGCCAGCAGCTTAACCGGCACCGTAGACACTGAAGCTTTCTTT. The chain recombines TRBV7-2 with TRBJ1-1; D is undetermined. The germline gives CDR1 SGHTA, CDR2 FQGNSA. Trimming pared 2 bases from V and 3 bases from J, leaving 13 bases between. The CDR3 loop spans 15 amino acids.

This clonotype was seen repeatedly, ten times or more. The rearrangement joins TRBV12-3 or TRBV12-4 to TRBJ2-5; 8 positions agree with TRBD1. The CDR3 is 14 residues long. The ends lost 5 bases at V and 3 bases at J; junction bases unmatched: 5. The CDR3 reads CASSRQGMEETQYF. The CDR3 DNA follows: TGTGCCAGCAGTCGACAGGGGATGGAAGAGACCCAGTACTTC.

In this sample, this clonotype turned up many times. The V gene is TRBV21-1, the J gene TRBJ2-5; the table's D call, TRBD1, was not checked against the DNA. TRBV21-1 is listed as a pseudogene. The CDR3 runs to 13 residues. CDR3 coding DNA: TGTGCCACCGATGGACACCTCCAAGAGACCCAGTACTTC. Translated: CATDGHLQETQYF.

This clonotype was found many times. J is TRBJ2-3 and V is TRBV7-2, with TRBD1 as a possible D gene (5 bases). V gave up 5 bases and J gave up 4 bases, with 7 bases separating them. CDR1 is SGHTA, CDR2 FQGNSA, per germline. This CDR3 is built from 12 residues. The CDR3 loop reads CASSEGADTQYF. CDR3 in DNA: TGTGCCAGCAGCGAAGGGGCAGATACGCAGTATTTT.